The source of this TCR beta chain is a study of T-cell memory formation after mild COVID-19. The overall study: Each donor largely had its own TCR clusters.

This CDR3 is 15 amino acids long. The V gene lost 3 bases and the J gene lost 0 bases, with 9 bases spanning the gap. CDR1 is SGHTA and CDR2 is FQGNSA in the germline V gene. TCRdb re-derived calls from the 5' RACE reads in MiXCR, one entry per CDR3 protein. Among fewer than 400,000 distinct CDR3 sequences listed, 13% were seen once. Only a few counts were recorded for this clonotype. V gene TRBV7-2 combines with J gene TRBJ2-4; possibly TRBD2 for D (5 bases). The sample taken for sequencing was PBMCs or a T cell subset sorted from them (not recorded which). The TCR originated in a man between 18 and 29 years old who had mild COVID-19 (a few samples of this study predate the infection). Cell type and time point are not known. CDR3 in amino acids: CASSLAGLAKNIQYF. CDR3 DNA sequence: TGTGCCAGCAGCTTGGCGGGCCTAGCCAAAAACATTCAGTACTTC. The complete variable domain, with remaining parts taken from reference TRBV7-2 and TRBJ2-4, reads GAGVSQSPSNKVTEKGKDVELRCDPISGHTALYWYRQSLGQGLEFLIYFQGNSAPDKSGLPSDRFSAERTGGSVSTLTIQRTQQEDSAVYLCASSLAGLAKNIQYFGAGTRLSVL.